The 12 T cell receptor beta chains given below trace back to one sample, sequenced in a study of blood T cell repertoires in COVID-19. TCRdb's table, derived via immunoSEQ multiplex PCR, lists solely in-frame clones and lacks some. The sample includes fewer than 200,000 clones, 85% of them seen just once. Sequencing was done on a sample of peripheral blood. The receptors originated from a woman aged 60-70 years with acute or convalescent COVID-19.

This chain connects TRBV7-6 to TRBJ1-1; D possibly corresponds to TRBD1 (6 bases). CDR3 length equals 16 residues. Germline V gene lookup returns CDR1 SGHVS and CDR2 FNYEAQ. V was cut by 5 bases and J by 3 bases, with 19 bases left in between. The CDR3 spells CASSPLRGEGHTEAFF. The DNA of the CDR3 is TGTGCCAGCAGCCCCCTTAGGGGGGAGGGACACACTGAAGCTTTCTTT.

V is TRBV6-2 or TRBV6-3 and J is TRBJ2-7; 8 bases line up with TRBD2. Germline trimming cut 0 bases from V and 3 bases from J; bases unmatched to any gene: 16. Germline values: CDR1 MNHEY, CDR2 SVGEGT. The CDR3 runs 19 residues. CDR3 residues: CASSYSRREVVRAYYEQYF. CDR3 bases: TGTGCCAGCAGTTACTCGAGGCGGGAGGTAGTGAGGGCCTACTACGAGCAGTACTTC.

The V and J genes are TRBV28 and TRBJ1-1; a weak D match, TRBD1 (6 bases). Germline CDR1 reads MDHEN; CDR2 reads SYDVKM. Trimming stripped 7 bases from V and 0 bases from J, with 12 bases between. There are 14 residues in the CDR3. The DNA for the CDR3 is TGTGCCAGCATATCGGCAGGGGTGAACACTGAAGCTTTCTTT. Its protein is CASISAGVNTEAFF. Using reference TRBV28 and TRBJ1-1 for the parts outside the CDR3, the full variable domain is DVKVTQSSRYLVKRTGEKVFLECVQDMDHENMFWYRQDPGLGLRLIYFSYDVKMKEKGDIPEGYSVSREKKERFSLILESASTNQTSMYLCASISAGVNTEAFFGQGTRLTVV.

The gene calls are TRBV5-1 and TRBJ1-3; D is perhaps TRBD1 (5 bases). CDR1 and CDR2 (germline): SGHRS, YFSETQ. The CDR3 extends over 15 amino acids. The V end lost 1 base, the J end lost 1 base, and 9 bases lay between the germline ends. DNA for the CDR3: TGCGCCAGCAGCTTGCGCGCAGGGTCTGGAAACACCATATATTTT. As protein: CASSLRAGSGNTIYF.

This chain uses TRBV12-3 or TRBV12-4 with TRBJ1-4; perhaps TRBD1 as D (5 bases). V shed 3 bases and J shed 6 bases, with 8 bases lying between them. This CDR3 region has 13 residues. CDR3 DNA: TGTGCCAGCAGTTTGGGGGGGGATGAAAAACTGTTTTTT. Encoded protein: CASSLGGDEKLFF.

V is TRBV6-5 and J is TRBJ1-4; D unclear. Germline CDR1 is MNHEY and CDR2 is SVGAGI. Trimming took 0 bases from V and 6 from J, leaving 11 bases between them. The CDR3 extends over 15 amino acids. CDR3 residues: CASSYSGRSDEKLFF. Written as DNA, the CDR3 is TGTGCCAGCAGTTACTCGGGCAGGTCCGATGAAAAACTGTTTTTT.

V usage is TRBV28 and J usage is TRBJ2-1; 12 bases are a match to TRBD2. V was pared by 6 bases and J by 3 bases, with 6 bases of the junction left unmatched. CDR3 length equals 16 residues. Germline V gene data show CDR1 as MDHEN and CDR2 as SYDVKM. The chain's CDR3 is CASRFPTSGSYNEQFF. The CDR3 DNA reads TGTGCCAGCAGATTCCCGACTAGCGGGAGCTACAATGAGCAGTTCTTC.

The CDR3 region has the DNA TGTGCCTCCATCGACAGCCCGGAGAACACTGAAGCTTTCTTT. This gives the protein CASIDSPENTEAFF. The J gene is TRBJ1-1, the V gene TRBV30; tentatively, D is TRBD1 (5 bases). The CDR3 consists of 14 residues. V lost 7 bases to trimming and J lost 1 base, with 16 bases between them. Germline values: CDR1 GTSNPN, CDR2 SVGIG (reference sequence).

This rearrangement joins TRBV5-1 to TRBJ1-5; TRBD1 agrees at 7 bases. This CDR3 spans 18 amino acids. V lost 0 bases, J lost 0 bases, and 9 bases stayed unmatched. Germline V CDR1 and CDR2: SGHRS, YFSETQ. The CDR3 DNA reads as TGCGCCAGCAGCTTGGTCCCCACAGGGGATGGTAGCAATCAGCCCCAGCATTTT. Its protein is CASSLVPTGDGSNQPQHF.

The gene calls are TRBV19 and TRBJ1-2; a possible D gene is TRBD1 (6 bases). V lost 6 bases, J lost 6 bases, and 11 bases lay in between. The germline gives CDR1 LNHDA, CDR2 SQIVND (reference sequence). The CDR3 sequence is 12 residues long. The CDR3 protein is CASSRDRNGYTF. In nucleotides, the CDR3 is TGTGCCAGTAGCCGAGACAGGAATGGCTACACCTTC.

This chain connects TRBV19 to TRBJ2-2; 8 bases are shared with TRBD2. The CDR3 has 16 residues. V trimming: 11 bases; J trimming: 3 bases; junction bases outside the gene matches: 14. The germline V gene has CDR1 LNHDA and CDR2 SQIVND (reference sequence). The CDR3 region is CAGPNLGLVDTGELFF. In DNA form, the CDR3 reads TGTGCCGGCCCCAACCTGGGACTAGTGGACACCGGGGAGCTGTTTTTT.

The chain has TRBV7-9 and TRBJ1-2; TRBD1 matches 10 bases. This CDR3 comprises 17 residues. CDR1 is SEHNR, CDR2 FQNEAQ, per germline (reference sequence). Trimming took 4 bases from V and 1 from J; bases not matched to a gene: 9. DNA for the CDR3: TGTGCCAGCAGCTCGGGACAGGGGAAGATTATTAACTATGGCTACACCTTC. It encodes CASSSGQGKIINYGYTF.